This TCR beta chain is from a study of shared clonotypes between healthy human individuals. Study-level points and caveats: Larger estimated richness was generally recorded for naive subsets relative to memory subsets. An expected dependence of interdonor clonotype sharing on sequencing depth was noted. Sampling involved blood alone; tissue repertoires likely differ.

With V trimmed by 5 bases and J by 1 base, 5 bases remained unmatched. The CDR3 runs 16 residues. The germline gives CDR1 SEHNR, CDR2 FQNEAQ (reference sequence). Naive-designated CD8 cells lacked CD45RO, were positively enriched for CCR7, and omitted terminally differentiated effector memory CD45RA+ cells. TCRdb keeps only in-frame clones here, not all; method: immunoSEQ multiplex PCR. The sample contains hundreds of thousands of clones, 96% of which appear only once. For this clone: The antigen remains unidentified.

The sequenced sample consisted of naive CD8+ T cells sorted from blood. The chain carries TRBV7-9 and TRBJ2-3, with 11 nucleotides matching TRBD2. The origin of this receptor is a woman in her twenties or thirties in good health. CDR3 protein: CASSHTSGRRTDTQYF. CDR3 nucleotide sequence: TGTGCCAGCAGCCATACTAGCGGGAGACGCACAGATACGCAGTATTTT.